Following are 3 T cell receptor beta chains from one sample sequenced in a study of blood T cells in healthy people across ages (dated by TCRdb to between 2014 and 2017). Libraries were made using 5' RACE. Instrument used: Illumina HiSeq 2500. The second PCR ran for about 7 to 11 cycles and used a J-beta primer mix along with a sample-barcoded 5' primer. Using fastp trimming at Q25 and MiXCR clonotype assembly, TCRdb reanalyzed the public sequencing data and kept in-frame beta chains. Duplicate CDR3 protein sequences are folded into a single record with the most common DNA and genes. A total of some 690,000 distinct CDR3 sequences appear in this sample, 20% to 25% of them only once. Around 22% of the sample goes to the ten largest clones. The sample taken for sequencing was blood. The receptor source for this set is an older man in good health.

The table lists this clonotype with many counts. The rearrangement links TRBV6-6 to TRBJ2-2; no clear D. V was cut by 5 bases and J by 7 bases, with 8 bases left in between. This CDR3 comprises 12 residues. Germline V lookup: CDR1 MNHNY, CDR2 SVGAGI (reference sequence). In DNA, the CDR3 is TGTGCCAGCAGTCCCTCCCACGGGGAGCTGTTTTTT. Protein: CASSPSHGELFF.

This clonotype was picked up many times. The gene calls are TRBV29-1 and TRBJ2-1; 11 bases line up with TRBD1. CDR3 size: 12 residues. In germline, CDR1 is SQVTM, CDR2 ANQGSEA. The junction had 4 bases not matched to a gene; V was cut back by 6 bases and J by 9 bases. In DNA form, the CDR3 reads TGCAGCGTCGGACAGGGGGCGGGTGAGCAGTTCTTC. This encodes CSVGQGAGEQFF.

This clonotype was seen at least ten times. The CDR3 loop is CASSFLAKNIQYF. The CDR3, as DNA: TGTGCCAGCAGTTTTCTAGCCAAAAACATTCAGTACTTC. The rearrangement uses TRBV27 and TRBJ2-4; D is unclear. Germline assignment: CDR1 MNHEY and CDR2 SMNVEV (reference sequence). The CDR3 runs 13 residues. Deletions cut 3 bases from V and 0 bases from J, with 3 bases between.